The 2 T cell receptor beta chains given below trace back to one sample, sequenced in a study of naive CD8 T cells in extremely preterm neonates. Repertoires were generated with immunoSEQ multiplex PCR, while TCRdb's copy carries only in-frame clones and drops some. The table has several thousand clones, about 98% seen once. The sample consisted of naive CD8+ T cells from blood. Receptors were obtained from a human donor in good health.

The V and J genes are TRBV7-6 and TRBJ2-2, with 7 bases matching TRBD2. Germline CDR1 and CDR2: SGHVS and FNYEAQ. The CDR3 runs to 17 residues. Trimming removed 1 base from V and 1 base from J; junction bases left unmatched: 6. CDR3 DNA: TGTGCCAGCAGCTTAGAACGCGGGGGAGTGAACACCGGGGAGCTGTTTTTT. It is translated as CASSLERGGVNTGELFF.

In its sample, this clone was seen once. The junction departs from the called germline gene at one end, perhaps through a read error. This chain joins TRBV5-6 and TRBJ2-5; 10 nucleotides agree with TRBD1. The CDR3 loop spans 14 amino acids. Germline V gene sequence: CDR1 SGHDT, CDR2 YYEEEE. The CDR3 protein is CASSSWTGGETRYF. Here the CDR3 DNA reads TGTGCCAGCAGCTCCTGGACAGGGGGGGAGACCCGGTACTTC.